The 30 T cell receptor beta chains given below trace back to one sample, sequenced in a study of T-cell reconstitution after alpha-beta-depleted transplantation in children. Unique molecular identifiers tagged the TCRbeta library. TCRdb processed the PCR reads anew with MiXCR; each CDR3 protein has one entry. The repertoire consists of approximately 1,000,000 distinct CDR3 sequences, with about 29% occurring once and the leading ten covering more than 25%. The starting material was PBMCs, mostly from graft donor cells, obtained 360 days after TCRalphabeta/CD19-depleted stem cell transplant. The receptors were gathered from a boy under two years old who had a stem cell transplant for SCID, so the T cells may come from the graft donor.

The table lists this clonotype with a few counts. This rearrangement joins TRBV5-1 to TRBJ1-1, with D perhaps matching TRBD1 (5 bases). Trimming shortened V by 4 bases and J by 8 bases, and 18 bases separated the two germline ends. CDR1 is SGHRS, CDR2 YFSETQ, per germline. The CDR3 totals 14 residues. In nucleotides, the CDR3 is TGCGCCAGCAGCGCCCCCGAGGGGTTCACGGAAGCTTTCTTT. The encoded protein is CASSAPEGFTEAFF.

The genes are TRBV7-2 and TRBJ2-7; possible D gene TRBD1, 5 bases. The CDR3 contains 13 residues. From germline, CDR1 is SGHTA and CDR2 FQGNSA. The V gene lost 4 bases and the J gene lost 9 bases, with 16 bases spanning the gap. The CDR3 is CASSWTVYGAQYF. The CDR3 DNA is TGTGCCAGCAGCTGGACGGTGTATGGGGCGCAGTACTTC.

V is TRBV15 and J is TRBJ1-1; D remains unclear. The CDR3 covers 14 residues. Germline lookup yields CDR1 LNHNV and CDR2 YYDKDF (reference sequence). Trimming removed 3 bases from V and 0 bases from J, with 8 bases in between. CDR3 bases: TGTGCCACCAGCAGCGGTCGGATGAACACTGAAGCTTTCTTT. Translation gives CATSSGRMNTEAFF. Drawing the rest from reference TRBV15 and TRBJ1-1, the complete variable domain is DAMVIQNPRYQVTQFGKPVTLSCSQTLNHNVMYWYQQKSSQAPKLLFHYYDKDFNNEADTPDNFQSRRPNTSFCFLDIRSPGLGDTAMYLCATSSGRMNTEAFFGQGTRLTVV.

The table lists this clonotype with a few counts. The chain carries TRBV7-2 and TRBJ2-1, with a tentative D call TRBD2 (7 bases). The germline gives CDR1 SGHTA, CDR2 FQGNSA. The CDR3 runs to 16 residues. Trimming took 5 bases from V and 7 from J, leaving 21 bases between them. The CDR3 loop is CASSPERGGAWNEQFF. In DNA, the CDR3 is TGTGCCAGCAGCCCAGAACGAGGGGGGGCGTGGAATGAGCAGTTCTTC.

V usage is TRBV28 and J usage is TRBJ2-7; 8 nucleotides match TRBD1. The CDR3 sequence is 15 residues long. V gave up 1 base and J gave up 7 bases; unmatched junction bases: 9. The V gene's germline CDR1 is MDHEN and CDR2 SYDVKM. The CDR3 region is CASSLSVTGAWEQYF. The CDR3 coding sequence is TGTGCCAGCAGTTTATCGGTGACAGGGGCCTGGGAGCAGTACTTC.

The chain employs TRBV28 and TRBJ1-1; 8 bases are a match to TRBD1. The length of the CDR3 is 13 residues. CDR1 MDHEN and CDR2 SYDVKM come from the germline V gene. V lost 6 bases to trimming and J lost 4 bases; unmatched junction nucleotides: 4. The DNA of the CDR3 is TGTGCCAGCAGGATGGACAGGGTCACTGAAGCTTTCTTT. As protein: CASRMDRVTEAFF.

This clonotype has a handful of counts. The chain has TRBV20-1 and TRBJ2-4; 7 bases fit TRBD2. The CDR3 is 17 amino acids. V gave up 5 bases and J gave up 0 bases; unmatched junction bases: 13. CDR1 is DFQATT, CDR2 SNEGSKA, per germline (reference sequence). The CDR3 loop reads CSAGGGLQSLAKNIQYF. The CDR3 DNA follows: TGCAGTGCTGGGGGGGGACTTCAAAGTTTAGCCAAAAACATTCAGTACTTC.

This CDR3 is CASSFIIAYERGAGDEQFF. The CDR3, as DNA: TGTGCCAGCAGCTTCATAATCGCGTACGAGCGGGGGGCCGGGGATGAGCAGTTCTTC. This chain connects TRBV7-8 to TRBJ2-1; the match to TRBD2 covers 9 bases. With V trimmed by 3 bases and J by 8 bases, 20 bases remained unmatched. The CDR3 loop spans 19 amino acids. From germline, CDR1 is SGHVS and CDR2 FQNEAQ.

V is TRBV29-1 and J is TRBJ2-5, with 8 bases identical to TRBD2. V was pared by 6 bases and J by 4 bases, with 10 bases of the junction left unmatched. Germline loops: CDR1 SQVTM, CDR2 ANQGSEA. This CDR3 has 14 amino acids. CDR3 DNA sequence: TGCAGCGTGTCCGGGGGGGGAAGGGGAGAGACCCAGTACTTC. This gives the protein CSVSGGGRGETQYF.

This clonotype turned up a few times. This CDR3 reads CASTFLGQGKETQYF. The CDR3 nucleotides read TGCGCCAGCACTTTCTTGGGACAGGGGAAGGAGACCCAGTACTTC. The gene calls are TRBV5-1 and TRBJ2-5; 10 positions match TRBD1. V trimming: 6 bases; J trimming: 5 bases; junction bases outside the gene matches: 10. Germline CDR1 and CDR2: SGHRS and YFSETQ. The length of the CDR3 is 15 residues.

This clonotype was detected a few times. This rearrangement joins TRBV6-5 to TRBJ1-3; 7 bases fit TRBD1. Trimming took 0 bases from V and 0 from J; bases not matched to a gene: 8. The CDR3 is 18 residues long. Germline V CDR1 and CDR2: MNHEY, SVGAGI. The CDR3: CASSYSIPQGNSGNTIYF. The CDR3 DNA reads TGTGCCAGCAGTTACTCGATCCCACAGGGGAACTCTGGAAACACCATATATTTT.

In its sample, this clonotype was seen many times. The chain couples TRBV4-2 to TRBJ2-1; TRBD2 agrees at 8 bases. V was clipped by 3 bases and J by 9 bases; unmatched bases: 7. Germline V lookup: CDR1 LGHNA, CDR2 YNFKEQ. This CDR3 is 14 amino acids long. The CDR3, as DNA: TGTGCCAGCAGCCACGCGACTAGCGTGGGTGAGCAGTTCTTC. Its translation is CASSHATSVGEQFF.

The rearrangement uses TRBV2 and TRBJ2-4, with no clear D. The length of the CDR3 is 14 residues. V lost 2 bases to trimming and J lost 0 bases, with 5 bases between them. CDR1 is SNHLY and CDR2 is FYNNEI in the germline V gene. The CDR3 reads CASSERLAKNIQYF. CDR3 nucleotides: TGTGCCAGCAGTGAACGGCTAGCCAAAAACATTCAGTACTTC.

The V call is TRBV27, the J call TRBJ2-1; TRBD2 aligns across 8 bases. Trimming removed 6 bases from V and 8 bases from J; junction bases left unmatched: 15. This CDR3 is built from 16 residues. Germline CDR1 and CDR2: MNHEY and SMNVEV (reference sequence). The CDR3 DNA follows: TGTGCCAGCAGCACCAACCGAGGCGGGGGGTCGGATGAGCAGTTCTTC. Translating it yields CASSTNRGGGSDEQFF.

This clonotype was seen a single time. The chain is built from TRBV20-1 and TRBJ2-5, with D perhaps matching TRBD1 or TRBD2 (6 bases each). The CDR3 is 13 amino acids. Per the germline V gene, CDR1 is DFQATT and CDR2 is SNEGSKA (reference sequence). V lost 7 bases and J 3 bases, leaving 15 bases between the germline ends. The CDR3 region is CSEQGLSKETQYF. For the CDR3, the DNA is TGCAGTGAACAGGGACTCTCAAAAGAGACCCAGTACTTC.

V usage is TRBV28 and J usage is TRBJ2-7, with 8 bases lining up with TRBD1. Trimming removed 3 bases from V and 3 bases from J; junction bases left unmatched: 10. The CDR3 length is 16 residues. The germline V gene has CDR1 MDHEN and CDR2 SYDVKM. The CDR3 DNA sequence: TGTGCCAGCAGTTTCGGCCCTCCCGGACAGGGCTACGAGCAGTACTTC. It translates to CASSFGPPGQGYEQYF.

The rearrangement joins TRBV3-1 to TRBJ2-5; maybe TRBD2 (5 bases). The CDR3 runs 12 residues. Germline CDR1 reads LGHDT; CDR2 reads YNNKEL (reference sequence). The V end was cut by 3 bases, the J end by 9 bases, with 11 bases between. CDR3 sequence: CASSQRTWAQYF. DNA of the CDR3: TGTGCCAGCAGCCAGCGGACTTGGGCCCAGTACTTC.

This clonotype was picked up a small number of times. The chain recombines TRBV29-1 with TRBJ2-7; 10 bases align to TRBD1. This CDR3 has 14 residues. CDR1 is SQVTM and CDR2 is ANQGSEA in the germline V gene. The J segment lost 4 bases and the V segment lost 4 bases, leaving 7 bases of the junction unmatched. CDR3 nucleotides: TGCAGCGTTGTAAGACAGGGGGCTGCTTACGAGCAGTACTTC. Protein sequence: CSVVRQGAAYEQYF.

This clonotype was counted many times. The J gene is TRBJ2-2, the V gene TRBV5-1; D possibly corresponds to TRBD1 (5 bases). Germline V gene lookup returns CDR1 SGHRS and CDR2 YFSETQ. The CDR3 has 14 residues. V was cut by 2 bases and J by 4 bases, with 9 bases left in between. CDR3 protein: CASSFRQTTGELFF. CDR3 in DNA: TGCGCCAGCAGCTTCCGACAGACCACCGGGGAGCTGTTTTTT.

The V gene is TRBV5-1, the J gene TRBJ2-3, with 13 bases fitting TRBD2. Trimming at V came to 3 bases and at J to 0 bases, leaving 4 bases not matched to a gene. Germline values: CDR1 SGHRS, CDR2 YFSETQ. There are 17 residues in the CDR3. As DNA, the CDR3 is TGCGCCAGCAGCTCGGGACTAGCGGGGCCTAGCACAGATACGCAGTATTTT. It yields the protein CASSSGLAGPSTDTQYF.

The CDR3 sequence: CSARASGRGGNTEAFF. Here the CDR3 DNA reads TGCAGTGCTAGAGCCTCAGGCAGGGGTGGAAACACTGAAGCTTTCTTT. The chain recombines TRBV20-1 with TRBJ1-1, with D tentatively TRBD1 (6 bases). The CDR3 is made up of 16 amino acids. The V end was cut by 1 base, the J end by 2 bases, with 17 bases between. The germline CDR1 and CDR2 sequences are DFQATT and SNEGSKA (reference sequence).

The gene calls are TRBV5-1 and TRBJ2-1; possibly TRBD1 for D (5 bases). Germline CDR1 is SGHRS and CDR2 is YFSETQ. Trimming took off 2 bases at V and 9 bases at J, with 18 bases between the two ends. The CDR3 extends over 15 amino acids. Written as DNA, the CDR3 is TGCGCCAGCAGCTTTCTGGCTCAGGGAACGGCTGAGCAGTTCTTC. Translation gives CASSFLAQGTAEQFF. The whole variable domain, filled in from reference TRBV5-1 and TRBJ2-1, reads KAGVTQTPRYLIKTRGQQVTLSCSPISGHRSVSWYQQTPGQGLQFLFEYFSETQRNKGNFPGRFSGRQFSNSRSEMNVSTLELGDSALYLCASSFLAQGTAEQFFGPGTRLTVL.

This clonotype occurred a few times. The CDR3 DNA follows: TGTGCCACCAGTGATCGGGGGATCACAGATACGCAGTATTTT. This gives the protein CATSDRGITDTQYF. This chain links TRBV24-1 with TRBJ2-3, with D maybe TRBD2 (6 bases). The CDR3 consists of 14 residues. The V and J ends lost 3 bases and 2 bases respectively, with 8 bases between them. The germline CDR1 and CDR2 sequences are KGHDR and SFDVKD.

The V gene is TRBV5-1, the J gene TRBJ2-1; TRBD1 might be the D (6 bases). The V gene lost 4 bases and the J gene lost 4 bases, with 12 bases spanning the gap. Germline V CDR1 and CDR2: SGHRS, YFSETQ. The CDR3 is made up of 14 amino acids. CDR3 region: CASSAGQRYNEQFF. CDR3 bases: TGCGCCAGCAGCGCCGGACAGCGATACAATGAGCAGTTCTTC.

This CDR3 reads CASSPRDREGSGANVLTF. As DNA, the CDR3 is TGCGCCAGCAGCCCCAGGGACAGGGAGGGGTCTGGGGCCAACGTCCTGACTTTC. V and J are TRBV5-1 and TRBJ2-6; 9 positions agree with TRBD1. CDR3 length equals 18 residues. V was pared by 4 bases and J by 1 base, with 9 bases of the junction left unmatched. The germline V gene has CDR1 SGHRS and CDR2 YFSETQ.

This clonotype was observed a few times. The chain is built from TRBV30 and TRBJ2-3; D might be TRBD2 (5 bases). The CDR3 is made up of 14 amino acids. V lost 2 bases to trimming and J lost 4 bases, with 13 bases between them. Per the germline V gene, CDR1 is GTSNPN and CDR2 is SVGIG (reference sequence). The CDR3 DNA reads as TGTGCCTGGAGTACCTATGGACTTTCAGATACGCAGTATTTT. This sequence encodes CAWSTYGLSDTQYF.

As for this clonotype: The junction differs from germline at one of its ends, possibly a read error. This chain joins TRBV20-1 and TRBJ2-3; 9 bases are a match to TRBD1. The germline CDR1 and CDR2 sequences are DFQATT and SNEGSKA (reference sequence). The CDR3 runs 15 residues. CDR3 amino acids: CSAREQGAHTDTQYF. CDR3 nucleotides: TGCAGTGCTCGAGAACAGGGGGCCCACACAGATACGCAGTATTTT.

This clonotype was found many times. CDR3 bases: TGTGCCAGCAGTTTATTGCGGGGCTATAGCAATCAGCCCCAGCATTTT. Translating gives CASSLLRGYSNQPQHF. The chain couples TRBV28 to TRBJ1-5, with a possible D match to TRBD1 (5 bases). This CDR3 has 16 amino acids. Germline V gives CDR1 MDHEN, CDR2 SYDVKM. V was shortened by 1 base and J by 0 bases, with 10 bases between the two germline ends.

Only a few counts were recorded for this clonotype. Here the CDR3 DNA reads TGTGCCACCAGTGATTTGCCGCGACAGGTCGACAATGAGCAGTTCTTC. Its protein is CATSDLPRQVDNEQFF. The chain employs TRBV24-1 and TRBJ2-1; maybe TRBD1 (6 bases). CDR1 is KGHDR, CDR2 SFDVKD, per germline. CDR3 length: 16 residues. V lost 0 bases and J lost 5, with 13 bases in between.

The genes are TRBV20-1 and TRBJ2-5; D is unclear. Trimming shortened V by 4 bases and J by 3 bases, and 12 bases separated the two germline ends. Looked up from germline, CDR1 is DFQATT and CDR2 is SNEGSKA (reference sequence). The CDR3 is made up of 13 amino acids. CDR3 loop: CSAIDLYEETQYF. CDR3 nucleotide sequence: TGCAGTGCTATAGACTTATACGAAGAGACCCAGTACTTC.